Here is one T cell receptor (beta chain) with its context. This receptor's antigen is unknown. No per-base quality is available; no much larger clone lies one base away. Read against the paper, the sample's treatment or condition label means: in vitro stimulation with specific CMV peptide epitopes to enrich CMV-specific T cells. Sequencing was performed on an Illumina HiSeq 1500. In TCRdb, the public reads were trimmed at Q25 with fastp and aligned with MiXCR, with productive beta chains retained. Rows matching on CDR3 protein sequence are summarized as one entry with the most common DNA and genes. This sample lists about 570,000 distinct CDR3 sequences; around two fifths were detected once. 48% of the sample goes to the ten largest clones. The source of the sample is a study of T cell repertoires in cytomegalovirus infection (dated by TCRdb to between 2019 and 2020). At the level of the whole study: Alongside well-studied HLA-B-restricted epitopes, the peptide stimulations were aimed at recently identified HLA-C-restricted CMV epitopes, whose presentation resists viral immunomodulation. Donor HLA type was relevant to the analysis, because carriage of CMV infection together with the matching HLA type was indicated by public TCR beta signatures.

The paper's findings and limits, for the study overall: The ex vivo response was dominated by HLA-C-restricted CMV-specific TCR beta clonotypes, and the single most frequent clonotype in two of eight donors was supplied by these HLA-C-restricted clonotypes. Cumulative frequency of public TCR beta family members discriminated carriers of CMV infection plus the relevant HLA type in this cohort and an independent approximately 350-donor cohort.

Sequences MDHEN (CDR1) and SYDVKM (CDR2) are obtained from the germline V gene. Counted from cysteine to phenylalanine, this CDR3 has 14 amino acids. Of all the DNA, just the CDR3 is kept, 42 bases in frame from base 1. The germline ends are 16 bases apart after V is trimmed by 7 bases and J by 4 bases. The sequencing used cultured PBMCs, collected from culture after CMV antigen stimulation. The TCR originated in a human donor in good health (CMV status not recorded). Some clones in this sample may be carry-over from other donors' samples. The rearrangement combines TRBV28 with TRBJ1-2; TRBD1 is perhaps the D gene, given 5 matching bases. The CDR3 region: CASITSRVGYGYTF. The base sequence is TGTGCCAGCATTACCAGCAGGGTTGGCTATGGCTACACCTTC.